This T cell receptor (beta chain) derives from a study of shared clonotypes between healthy human individuals. Study background: The donor pool was made up of a couple of women and three men aged 18 to 49.

Points from the study as a whole: Clonotypes which were not shared had lower generation probabilities than clonotypes that all four donors shared. Naive subsets typically showed greater estimated richness than memory subsets.

With respect to this clone: Its antigen is as yet unknown.

CDR3 length equals 18 residues. Libraries were prepared by immunoSEQ multiplex PCR; TCRdb keeps only in-frame clonotypes and omits some of them. The sample includes millions of clones, 85% to 95% seen only once; the top ten take under 2%. Selected positively for CCR7 and CD45RO-negative, naive CD8 cells excluded terminally differentiated effector memory CD45RA+ cells. The clonotype comes from a young man in good health. Some clones in this sample may be carry-over from other donors' samples. The sequenced sample consisted of naive CD8+ T cells from PBMCs. The V call is TRBV1, the J call TRBJ2-7; the D call in the table, TRBD2, was not verified against the DNA. TRBV1 is marked as a pseudogene. Here the CDR3 reads CTSSQDPSDREASYEQYF. As DNA, the CDR3 is TGCACCAGCAGCCAAGATCCCTCCGATCGGGAGGCCTCCTACGAGCAGTACTTC.